This T cell receptor (beta chain) stems from a study of T-cell memory formation after mild COVID-19. This clonotype was counted between two and nine times. TCRdb processed the 5' RACE reads anew with MiXCR; each CDR3 protein has one entry. This table holds about half a million distinct CDR3 sequences, about 20% found once. The germline gives CDR1 SEHNR, CDR2 FQNEAQ (reference sequence). The CDR3 runs to 15 residues. Trimming removed 11 bases from V and 4 bases from J, with 23 bases in between. The V and J genes are TRBV7-9 and TRBJ1-2; unclear D gene. The sample comprised PBMCs or a T cell subset sorted from them (not recorded which). The receptor's source is an adult woman who had mild COVID-19 (a few samples of this study predate the infection). Cell type and time point are not known. The CDR3 region has the DNA TGTGCCCTCACCGGGTTCGGGCGAACTGTCTATGGCTACACCTTC. As protein: CALTGFGRTVYGYTF.